This T cell receptor beta chain was sequenced for a study of cytomegalovirus exposure and HLA in healthy donors. Donors in the study were healthy people who gave bone marrow. With regard to this clone: Its matching antigen is unknown.

A multiplex PCR was run with 60 Vbeta primers and 13 Jbeta primers. Assay: immunoSEQ multiplex PCR; the TCRdb copy retains only in-frame clones and omits some. This table holds about 120,000 clones, 9.5% found once. This CDR3 has 16 amino acids. The V gene lost 0 bases and the J gene lost 3 bases, with 12 bases spanning the gap. Germline loops: CDR1 MNHEY, CDR2 SMNVEV (reference sequence). General study findings and limits: TCR beta chains numbering approximately 150 were designated cytomegalovirus-associated.

The sample taken for sequencing was PBMCs. This chain joins TRBV27 and TRBJ2-1; perhaps TRBD2 as D (7 bases). The TCR comes from a man in his thirties or forties in good health and CMV-seronegative. The CDR3 loop reads CASSLSKGEGYNEQFF. In DNA form, the CDR3 reads TGTGCCAGCAGTTTATCGAAGGGGGAGGGCTACAATGAGCAGTTCTTC.